Listed here are 23 T cell receptor beta chains from one sample, sequenced in a study of blood T cell repertoires in COVID-19 (dated by TCRdb to the early 2020s). Libraries were built with the immunoSEQ multiplex PCR assay. TCRdb's version of the immuneACCESS table is confined to in-frame rearrangements and falls short of the full clone set. An unresolved V gene accounts for under half of the shortfall where checked; the remainder is of unknown origin. The sample table records more than 150,000 clones; 86% of these occur just once. The ten largest clones capture almost 1% of the sample. What was sequenced was peripheral blood. Every receptor here comes from a man in his late teens or twenties with acute or convalescent COVID-19.

This sequence joins TRBV28 and TRBJ2-1; TRBD1 might be the D (6 bases). CDR3 size: 17 residues. Germline values: CDR1 MDHEN, CDR2 SYDVKM. Trimming took 6 bases from V and 7 from J, leaving 25 bases between them. The CDR3 here is CASRTPFTGWRKNEQFF. CDR3 DNA sequence: TGTGCCAGCAGAACTCCCTTTACAGGGTGGCGGAAGAATGAGCAGTTCTTC.

V is TRBV5-5 and J is TRBJ2-1; 14 bases match TRBD2. Germline lookup yields CDR1 SGHKS and CDR2 YYEKEE (reference sequence). The CDR3 is 16 amino acids. With 10 bases clipped from V and 5 bases from J, the junction kept 11 bases outside the gene matches. In DNA form, the CDR3 reads TGTGCCTTCCAGGGACTAGCGGGGGCCTCGAACAATGAGCAGTTCTTC. Encoded protein: CAFQGLAGASNNEQFF.

V is TRBV18 and J is TRBJ2-1; D perhaps matches TRBD2 (6 bases). The CDR3 has 16 residues. Germline values: CDR1 KGHSH, CDR2 LQKENI. V was cut by 4 bases and J by 0 bases, with 13 bases left in between. CDR3 amino acids: CASSLGTGSSYNEQFF. DNA of the CDR3: TGTGCCAGCTCACTAGGGACCGGGAGCTCCTACAATGAGCAGTTCTTC.

The chain is built from TRBV21-1 and TRBJ2-7; no DNA check was done on the table's D call, TRBD1. TRBV21-1 has pseudogene status. This CDR3 is built from 18 residues. The CDR3 spells CASGDRDRGERFDYEQYV. The CDR3 DNA sequence: TGTGCCAGCGGAGACCGGGACAGGGGTGAGCGTTTTGACTACGAGCAGTACGTC.

This chain links TRBV21-1 with TRBJ1-5; the DNA was not compared with TRBD1, the D call given in the table. TRBV21-1 counts as a pseudogene. The CDR3 length is 16 residues. CDR3 region: CASSRWTAHSNQPQHF. In nucleotides, the CDR3 is TGTGCCAGCAGCAGATGGACAGCTCATAGCAATCAGCCCCAGCATTTT.

This rearrangement joins TRBV19 to TRBJ2-5, with D perhaps TRBD2 (6 bases). Germline CDR1 LNHDA, CDR2 SQIVND (reference sequence). This CDR3 region has 14 residues. V lost 3 bases and J lost 4, with 12 bases in between. This CDR3 reads CASSMRRVRETQYF. The DNA of the CDR3 is TGTGCCAGTAGTATGAGGAGGGTACGAGAGACCCAGTACTTC.

The genes are TRBV20-1 and TRBJ2-7, with 8 bases that match TRBD1. The V and J ends lost 3 bases and 6 bases, in that order; junction bases with no gene match: 7. CDR3 size: 13 residues. The germline V gene has CDR1 DFQATT and CDR2 SNEGSKA (reference sequence). The CDR3 bases are TGCAGTGCTAGTGGGCAGGGGGCAGTCGAGCAGTACGTC. Its protein product is CSASGQGAVEQYV.

The chain joins TRBV19 to TRBJ1-6, with 7 bases that match TRBD1. The CDR3 consists of 16 residues. V was clipped by 5 bases and J by 9 bases; unmatched bases: 13. Germline-derived CDR1 and CDR2 are LNHDA and SQIVND (reference sequence). CDR3 protein: CASSPRLQGLGSPLHF. CDR3 DNA sequence: TGTGCCAGTAGTCCTCGTTTACAGGGGCTTGGTTCACCCCTCCACTTT.

The chain combines TRBV2 with TRBJ1-2; 10 positions match TRBD1. The CDR3 consists of 15 residues. V shed 2 bases and J 8 bases; nucleotides not matched to a gene: 8. CDR1 and CDR2 from the germline V gene are SNHLY and FYNNEI. CDR3 loop: CASSEFGDRGGGYTF. In DNA, the CDR3 is TGTGCCAGCAGTGAATTTGGGGACAGGGGAGGCGGCTACACCTTC.

This clone has a single count. The rearrangement links TRBV6-1 to TRBJ1-2; no clear D gene. The germline CDR1 and CDR2 sequences are MNHNS and SASEGT. V lost 1 base, J lost 4 bases, and 7 bases lay in between. This CDR3 has 13 amino acids. The chain's CDR3 is CASSEEVSYGYTF. In DNA, the CDR3 is TGTGCCAGCAGTGAAGAAGTCAGCTATGGCTACACCTTC.

The chain recombines TRBV30 with TRBJ1-6, with D tentatively TRBD1 (5 bases). This CDR3 spans 14 amino acids. V was clipped by 1 base and J by 5 bases, with 9 bases between them. CDR1 and CDR2 (germline): GTSNPN, SVGIG (reference sequence). The CDR3 nucleotides read TGTGCCTGGAGTGCTGGGGCTCATAATTCACCCCTCCACTTT. Protein product: CAWSAGAHNSPLHF.

The chain links TRBV2 to TRBJ2-1; 9 positions match TRBD1. The CDR3 spans 15 residues. V lost 6 bases and J lost 0; bases outside the gene matches: 3. Germline-derived CDR1 and CDR2 are SNHLY and FYNNEI. The CDR3 DNA follows: TGTGCCAGCAGGACAGGGGGTAGCTCCTACAATGAGCAGTTCTTC. It encodes CASRTGGSSYNEQFF.

This chain links TRBV3-1 (or the pseudogene TRBV3-2) with TRBJ2-5; D ambiguous. This CDR3 is built from 13 residues. Deletions cut 2 bases from V and 5 bases from J, with 9 bases between. Germline lookup yields CDR1 LGHDT and CDR2 YNNKEL (reference sequence). The CDR3 loop reads CASSQFPGETQYF. Here the CDR3 DNA reads TGTGCCAGCAGCCAATTCCCTGGCGAGACCCAGTACTTC.

The rearrangement joins TRBV5-1 to TRBJ2-1, with 10 bases that match TRBD1. CDR1 SGHRS and CDR2 YFSETQ come from the germline V gene. CDR3 length: 15 residues. Trimming cost V 3 bases and J 4 bases; bases outside gene matches: 4. CDR3 amino acids: CASSSGTGEYNEQFF. Written as DNA, the CDR3 is TGCGCCAGCAGCTCGGGGACAGGGGAGTACAATGAGCAGTTCTTC. Full variable domain (remainder filled in from reference TRBV5-1 and TRBJ2-1): KAGVTQTPRYLIKTRGQQVTLSCSPISGHRSVSWYQQTPGQGLQFLFEYFSETQRNKGNFPGRFSGRQFSNSRSEMNVSTLELGDSALYLCASSSGTGEYNEQFFGPGTRLTVL.

The CDR3, as DNA: TGTGCCAGCAGGCGGGACAGGGAAGCTGGCTACACCTTC. Residues: CASRRDREAGYTF. The chain links TRBV6-5 to TRBJ1-2; 9 bases fit TRBD1. Germline trimming cut 6 bases from V and 7 bases from J; bases unmatched to any gene: 6. Per germline, CDR1 MNHEY and CDR2 SVGAGI. This CDR3 has 13 amino acids.

The chain employs TRBV6-5 and TRBJ1-1; the D is unclear. The germline V gene encodes CDR1 MNHEY and CDR2 SVGAGI. The CDR3 runs 13 residues. Trimming cost V 5 bases and J 3 bases, with 10 bases left between them. The DNA for the CDR3 is TGTGCCAGCAGTCCGATAGTATACACTGAAGCTTTCTTT. This sequence encodes CASSPIVYTEAFF.

The chain's CDR3 is CASSPQTGYNEKLFF. CDR3 in DNA: TGTGCCAGCAGTCCACAGACAGGGTATAATGAAAAACTGTTTTTT. The J gene is TRBJ1-4, the V gene TRBV6-5, with TRBD1 identical over 7 bases. Germline-derived CDR1 and CDR2 are MNHEY and SVGAGI. This CDR3 has 15 amino acids. With V trimmed by 5 bases and J by 4 bases, 7 bases remained unmatched.

The V gene is TRBV6-6, the J gene TRBJ2-1; D not certain. CDR1 is MNHNY, CDR2 SVGAGI, per germline (reference sequence). The CDR3 runs to 14 residues. V was trimmed by 5 bases and J by 9 bases, leaving 17 bases between them. CDR3 region: CASSPKSRSREQFF. CDR3 coding DNA: TGTGCCAGCAGTCCTAAATCCAGGTCCCGTGAGCAGTTCTTC.

DNA for the CDR3: TGTGCCAGCAGCACAGTAGCGGGGGGGAGCTCCTACAATGAGCAGTTCTTC. It codes for CASSTVAGGSSYNEQFF. The chain combines TRBV9 with TRBJ2-1; TRBD2 aligns across 11 bases. CDR3 length: 17 amino acids. Germline lookup yields CDR1 SGDLS and CDR2 YYNGEE. The J segment lost 0 bases and the V segment lost 4 bases, leaving 6 bases of the junction unmatched.

V usage is TRBV5-8 and J usage is TRBJ2-1, with D perhaps TRBD2 (5 bases). Germline V gene lookup returns CDR1 SGHTS and CDR2 YDEGEE. Trimming stripped 4 bases from V and 6 bases from J, with 17 bases between. This CDR3 comprises 15 residues. The CDR3 loop reads CASSRDYERSNEQFF. The CDR3 bases are TGTGCCAGCAGCCGTGACTACGAGCGGAGCAATGAGCAGTTCTTC.

Only a few counts were recorded for this clone. The gene calls are TRBV27 and TRBJ2-7; 10 bases are a match to TRBD2. V gave up 0 bases and J gave up 3 bases; unmatched junction bases: 8. Germline V gene data show CDR1 as MNHEY and CDR2 as SMNVEV (reference sequence). The CDR3 contains 17 residues. CDR3 amino acids: CASSLSRPSGGVYEQYV. CDR3 DNA sequence: TGTGCCAGCAGTTTATCCAGGCCTAGCGGGGGCGTCTACGAGCAGTACGTC.

This chain links TRBV6-1 with TRBJ2-7; 7 nucleotides line up with TRBD1. This CDR3 has 16 amino acids. In germline, CDR1 is MNHNS, CDR2 SASEGT. Losses at the gene ends were 1 base for V and 0 bases for J; bases not matched to a gene: 6. The CDR3: CASSEEPGQSSYEQYF. The CDR3 DNA is TGTGCCAGCAGTGAAGAACCGGGACAGAGCTCCTACGAGCAGTACTTC.

The chain carries TRBV7-6 and TRBJ2-4; 8 positions agree with TRBD1. Germline CDR1 is SGHVS and CDR2 is FNYEAQ. The CDR3 loop spans 17 amino acids. The trim removed 0 bases at V and 3 bases at J, leaving 7 bases unmatched. DNA for the CDR3: TGTGCCAGCAGCTTAGCTCCAGGGGGCCGGGGCAAAAACATTCAGTACTTC. It codes for CASSLAPGGRGKNIQYF.